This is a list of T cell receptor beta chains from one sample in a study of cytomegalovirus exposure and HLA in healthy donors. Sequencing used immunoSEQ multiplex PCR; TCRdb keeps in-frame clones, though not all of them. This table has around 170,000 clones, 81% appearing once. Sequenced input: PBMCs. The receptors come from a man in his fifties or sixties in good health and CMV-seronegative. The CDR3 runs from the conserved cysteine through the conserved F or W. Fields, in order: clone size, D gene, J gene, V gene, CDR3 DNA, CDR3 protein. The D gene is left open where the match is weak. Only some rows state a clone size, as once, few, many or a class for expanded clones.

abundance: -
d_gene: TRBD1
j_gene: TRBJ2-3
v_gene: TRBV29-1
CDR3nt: TGCAGCGTTGAGACAGGGAATCCCTTACAAGATACGCAGTATTTT
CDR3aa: CSVETGNPLQDTQYF

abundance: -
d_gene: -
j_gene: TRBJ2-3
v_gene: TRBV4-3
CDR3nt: TGCGCCAGCAGCCAAGACTCACGGGGGACAGATACGCGGTATTTT
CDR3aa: CASSQDSRGTDTRYF

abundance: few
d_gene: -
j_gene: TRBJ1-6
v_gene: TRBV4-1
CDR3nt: TGCGCCAGCAGCCGATCGGTGGGGGGACGGTCCTATAATTCACCCCTCCACTTT
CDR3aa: CASSRSVGGRSYNSPLHF

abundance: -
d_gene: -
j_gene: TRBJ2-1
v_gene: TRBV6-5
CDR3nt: TGTGCCAGCGGCACAATCAATGAGCAGTTCTTC
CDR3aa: CASGTINEQFF

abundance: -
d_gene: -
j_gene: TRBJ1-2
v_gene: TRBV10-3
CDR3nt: TGTGCCATCAGTGTGGACACAAACTATGGCTACACCTTC
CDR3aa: CAISVDTNYGYTF

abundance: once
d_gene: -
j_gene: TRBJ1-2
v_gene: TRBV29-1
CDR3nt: TGCAGCGTTGATGGTGCAGGGGACTATGGCTACACCTTC
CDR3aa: CSVDGAGDYGYTF

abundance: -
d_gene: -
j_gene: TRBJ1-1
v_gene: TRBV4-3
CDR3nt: TGCGCCAGCTCCCCGGGAGTGTACGCTGAAGCTTTCTTT
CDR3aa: CASSPGVYAEAFF

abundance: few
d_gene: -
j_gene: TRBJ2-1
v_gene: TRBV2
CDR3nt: TGTGCCAGCAGGGACACCTACAATGAGCAGTTCTTC
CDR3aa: CASRDTYNEQFF

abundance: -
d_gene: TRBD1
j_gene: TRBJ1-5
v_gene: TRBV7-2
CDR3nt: TGTGCCAGCAGCTTAGGGGACAGACACAATCAGCCCCAGCATTTT
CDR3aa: CASSLGDRHNQPQHF

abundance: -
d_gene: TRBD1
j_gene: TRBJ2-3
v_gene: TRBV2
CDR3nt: TGTGCCAGCGGAGGACAGGGTCGCACAGATACGCAGTATTTT
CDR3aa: CASGGQGRTDTQYF

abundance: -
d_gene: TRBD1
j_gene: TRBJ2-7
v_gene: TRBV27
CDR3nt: TGTGCCAGCAGTTTACAGGGGGCAGGGTACGAGCAGTACTTC
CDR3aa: CASSLQGAGYEQYF

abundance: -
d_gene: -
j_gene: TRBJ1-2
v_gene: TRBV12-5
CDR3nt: TGTGCTAGTGGTTTGGTACGGGGGGTAATAGATGGCTACACCTTC
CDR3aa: CASGLVRGVIDGYTF

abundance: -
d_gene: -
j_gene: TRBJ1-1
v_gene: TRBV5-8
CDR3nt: TGTGCCAGCAGCTTTTCAGAGAAGGGGCTGAGTACTGAAGCTTTCTTT
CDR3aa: CASSFSEKGLSTEAFF

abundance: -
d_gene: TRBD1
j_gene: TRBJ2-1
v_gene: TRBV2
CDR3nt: TGTGCCAGCAAGACAGGGGTGCGGAATGAGCAGTTCTTC
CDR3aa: CASKTGVRNEQFF

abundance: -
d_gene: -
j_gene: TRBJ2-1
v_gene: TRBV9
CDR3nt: TGTGCCAGCAGCGGAAGCGGCGTTCCGGGGAATGAGCAGTTCTTC
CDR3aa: CASSGSGVPGNEQFF

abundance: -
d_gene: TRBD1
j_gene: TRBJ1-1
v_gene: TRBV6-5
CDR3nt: TGTGCCAGCAAACTCTCCAGGGGGGTGCCTGAAGCTTTCTTT
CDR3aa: CASKLSRGVPEAFF

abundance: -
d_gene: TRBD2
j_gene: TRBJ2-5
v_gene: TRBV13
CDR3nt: TGTGCCAGCAGTCTAGCGGGGGGGCCTCAAGAGACCCAGTACTTC
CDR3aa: CASSLAGGPQETQYF

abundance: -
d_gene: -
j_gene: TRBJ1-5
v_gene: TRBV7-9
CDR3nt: TGTTCCAGCAGCTTAGCAGGAGGGGGCAATCAGCCCCAGCATTTT
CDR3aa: CSSSLAGGGNQPQHF

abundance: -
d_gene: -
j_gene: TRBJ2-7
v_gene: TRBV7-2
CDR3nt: TGTGCCAGCAGCTCGACGTCCGGGTCTACCCGGAGAGAGCAGTACTTC
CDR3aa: CASSSTSGSTRREQYF

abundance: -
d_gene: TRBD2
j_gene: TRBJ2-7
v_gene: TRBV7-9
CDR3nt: TGTGCCAGCAGCTTCCCAGCGGGGGGGTACTACGAGCAGTACTTC
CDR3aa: CASSFPAGGYYEQYF

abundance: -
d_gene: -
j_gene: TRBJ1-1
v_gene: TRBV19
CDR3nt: TGTGCCAGTACCCACCTCGAGGCAGGGTATATGAACACTGAAGCTTTCTTT
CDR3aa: CASTHLEAGYMNTEAFF

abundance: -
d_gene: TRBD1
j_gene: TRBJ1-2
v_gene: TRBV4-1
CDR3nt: TGCGCCAGCAGCCTTCCGGGACAGGTTGGCTACACCTTC
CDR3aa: CASSLPGQVGYTF

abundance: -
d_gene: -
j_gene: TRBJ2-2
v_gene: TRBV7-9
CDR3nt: TGTGCCAGCAGCTTAGATTACAGCACGAACACCGGGGAGCTGTTTTTT
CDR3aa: CASSLDYSTNTGELFF

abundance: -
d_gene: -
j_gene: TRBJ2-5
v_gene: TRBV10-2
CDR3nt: TGCGCCAGCTCGAGAGAAGAGACCCAGTACTTC
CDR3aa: CASSREETQYF

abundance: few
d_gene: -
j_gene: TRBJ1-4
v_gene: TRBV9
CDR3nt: TGTGCCAGCAGCGTCAGTGCAACTAATGAAAAACTGTTTTTT
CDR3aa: CASSVSATNEKLFF